What follows are 25 T cell receptor beta chains derived from one specimen sequenced in a study of lymphopenia after photon versus proton radiotherapy. Using immunoSEQ multiplex PCR, the repertoire was profiled, and TCRdb retains in-frame clones only, with some absent. Of about 70,000 clones in the sample, just under 95% were seen once. The sequences come from peripheral blood, collected from a patient treated with photon-based radiotherapy. The source of these receptors is a woman between 40 and 50 years old with cholangiocarcinoma.

This sequence joins TRBV7-9 and TRBJ2-7, with D perhaps TRBD1 or TRBD2 (6 bases each). Germline V gene data show CDR1 as SEHNR and CDR2 as FQNEAQ (reference sequence). The CDR3 is 16 residues long. The V end was cut by 5 bases, the J end by 2 bases, with 19 bases between. The DNA of the CDR3 is TGTGCCAGCAGCCATCCGCCGGTGGAGGGGGCCTACGAGCAGTACTTC. Encoded protein: CASSHPPVEGAYEQYF. The whole variable domain, remainder taken from reference TRBV7-9 and TRBJ2-7, is DTGVSQNPRHKITKRGQNVTFRCDPISEHNRLYWYRQTLGQGPEFLTYFQNEAQLEKSRLLSDRFSAERPKGSFSTLEIQRTEQGDSAMYLCASSHPPVEGAYEQYFGPGTRLTVT.

Only one count was recorded for this clone. The chain joins TRBV18 to TRBJ1-4, with D unclear. Trimming removed 3 bases at V and 8 bases at J, with 7 bases between. Germline values: CDR1 KGHSH, CDR2 LQKENI. The length of the CDR3 is 12 residues. The CDR3 is CASSPGREKLFF. The CDR3 coding sequence is TGTGCCAGCTCACCGGGGAGGGAAAAACTGTTTTTT. Full variable domain (remainder filled in from reference TRBV18 and TRBJ1-4): NAGVMQNPRHLVRRRGQEARLRCSPMKGHSHVYWYRQLPEEGLKFMVYLQKENIIDESGMPKERFSAEFPKEGPSILRIQQVVRGDSAAYFCASSPGREKLFFGSGTQLSVL.

The rearrangement links TRBV7-9 to TRBJ1-4; D not resolved. This CDR3 spans 15 amino acids. From germline, CDR1 is SEHNR and CDR2 FQNEAQ (reference sequence). V shed 5 bases and J shed 6 bases, with 16 bases lying between them. The CDR3 loop is CASSNYTWFDEKLFF. For the CDR3, the DNA is TGTGCCAGCAGCAACTACACCTGGTTTGATGAAAAACTGTTTTTT.

A remark on this clone: Other DNA sequences in this specimen translate into the identical CDR3. This chain links TRBV5-1 with TRBJ1-5, with TRBD1 as a possible D gene (5 bases). The CDR3 sequence is 15 residues long. Between the trimmed V and J ends, which lost 1 base and 0 bases, there was a span of 8 bases. The germline CDR1 and CDR2 sequences are SGHRS and YFSETQ. The CDR3 is CASSLQGFSNQPQHF. Written as DNA, the CDR3 is TGCGCCAGCAGCTTGCAGGGATTTAGCAATCAGCCCCAGCATTTT.

The genes are TRBV5-5 and TRBJ2-7; a weak D match, TRBD2 (5 bases). The CDR3 loop spans 15 amino acids. Germline values: CDR1 SGHKS, CDR2 YYEKEE (reference sequence). V lost 3 bases and J 4 bases, leaving 17 bases between the germline ends. The CDR3 nucleotides are TGTGCCAGCAGCTCCCCAGCGGTGGCAGTTTACGAGCAGTACTTC. Protein: CASSSPAVAVYEQYF.

The chain joins TRBV9 to TRBJ2-2, with unresolved D. The CDR3 consists of 15 residues. The germline V gene encodes CDR1 SGDLS and CDR2 YYNGEE. Between the trimmed V and J ends, which lost 0 bases and 5 bases, there was a span of 11 bases. This CDR3 is CASSVGGISTGELFF. CDR3 bases: TGTGCCAGCAGCGTAGGGGGAATATCGACCGGGGAGCTGTTTTTT. Complete variable domain (other parts from reference TRBV9 and TRBJ2-2): DSGVTQTPKHLITATGQRVTLRCSPRSGDLSVYWYQQSLDQGLQFLIQYYNGEERAKGNILERFSAQQFPDLHSELNLSSLELGDSALYFCASSVGGISTGELFFGEGSRLTVL.

This chain joins TRBV15 and TRBJ2-6; D possibly corresponds to TRBD1 (6 bases). This CDR3 is 15 amino acids long. V was trimmed by 5 bases and J by 4 bases, leaving 12 bases between them. Per the germline V gene, CDR1 is LNHNV and CDR2 is YYDKDF (reference sequence). DNA of the CDR3: TGTGCCACCAGCGACCCAGGGGCGGGGGCCAACGTCCTGACTTTC. Protein product: CATSDPGAGANVLTF.

The gene calls are TRBV19 and TRBJ1-5; D is possibly TRBD1 (5 bases). This CDR3 contains 16 residues. V lost 3 bases to trimming and J lost 4 bases, with 16 bases between them. From germline, CDR1 is LNHDA and CDR2 SQIVND (reference sequence). CDR3 sequence: CASSIPGRAVNQPQHF. DNA of the CDR3: TGTGCCAGTAGTATCCCTGGCAGGGCCGTAAATCAGCCCCAGCATTTT.

V usage is TRBV13 and J usage is TRBJ1-2; possibly TRBD1 for D (5 bases). Germline lookup yields CDR1 PRHDT and CDR2 FYEKMQ (reference sequence). V lost 0 bases to trimming and J lost 8 bases, with 13 bases between them. There are 14 residues in the CDR3. Here the CDR3 DNA reads TGTGCCAGCAGCTTAGGGATTCGGGGCAGCGGCTACACCTTC. The encoded protein is CASSLGIRGSGYTF.

This chain links TRBV15 with TRBJ2-4; no clear D. Per the germline V gene, CDR1 is LNHNV and CDR2 is YYDKDF (reference sequence). The CDR3 consists of 16 residues. Trimming cost V 0 bases and J 0 bases, with 9 bases left between them. The CDR3 coding sequence is TGTGCCACCAGCAGAGATCCGAGCCTAGCCAAAAACATTCAGTACTTC. Translating it yields CATSRDPSLAKNIQYF.

In nucleotides, the CDR3 is TGCGCCAGCAGCTGGGGGGACGAGCAGTTCTTC. Encoded protein: CASSWGDEQFF. This sequence joins TRBV5-1 and TRBJ2-1; a possible D gene is TRBD2 (6 bases). V was clipped by 3 bases and J by 10 bases, with 8 bases between them. Per germline, CDR1 SGHRS and CDR2 YFSETQ. CDR3 size: 11 residues.

The chain joins TRBV11-2 to TRBJ2-1; 14 bases fit TRBD2. V dropped 4 bases and J dropped 12; count of bases not matched to a gene: 14. CDR3 size: 17 residues. CDR1 SGHAT and CDR2 FQNNGV come from the germline V gene. CDR3 in amino acids: CASSSHSPMGLAGAQFF. DNA of the CDR3: TGTGCCAGCAGCTCGCACTCTCCCATGGGACTAGCGGGAGCGCAGTTCTTC.

This clone was picked up a small number of times. The rearrangement uses TRBV7-2 and TRBJ2-1, with 8 positions matching TRBD2. V gave up 2 bases and J gave up 7 bases; unmatched junction bases: 7. The CDR3 is 15 amino acids. Germline-derived CDR1 and CDR2 are SGHTA and FQGNSA. CDR3 DNA sequence: TGTGCCAGCAGCTTATCTATAGCGGGACTTAATGAGCAGTTCTTC. It yields the protein CASSLSIAGLNEQFF.

The genes are TRBV7-9 and TRBJ1-2, with TRBD1 identical over 10 bases. Germline V gene sequence: CDR1 SEHNR, CDR2 FQNEAQ (reference sequence). This CDR3 has 13 residues. Trimming cost V 7 bases and J 6 bases; bases outside gene matches: 5. CDR3 amino acids: CASTLDRGNGYTF. The CDR3 nucleotides are TGTGCCAGCACCCTGGACAGGGGGAATGGCTACACCTTC.

This chain connects TRBV11-1 to TRBJ2-1; possible D gene TRBD2, 6 bases. The CDR3 consists of 15 residues. V lost 5 bases and J 2 bases, leaving 13 bases between the germline ends. Germline CDR1 reads SGHAT; CDR2 reads FQDESV (reference sequence). CDR3 sequence: CASSPPLATYNEQFF. CDR3 DNA sequence: TGTGCCAGCAGCCCCCCCCTAGCGACCTACAATGAGCAGTTCTTC.

This chain uses TRBV19 with TRBJ1-4; 7 bases fit TRBD1. The CDR3 runs to 12 residues. Germline assignment: CDR1 LNHDA and CDR2 SQIVND (reference sequence). V lost 8 bases, J lost 6 bases, and 3 bases stayed unmatched. CDR3 nucleotides: TGTGCCAGTGGACAGGAGTATGAAAAACTGTTTTTT. It translates to CASGQEYEKLFF.

CDR3 region: CASSQSGGTEAFF. Here the CDR3 DNA reads TGTGCCAGCTCCCAGAGCGGAGGAACTGAAGCTTTCTTT. This rearrangement joins TRBV18 to TRBJ1-1; D uncertain. The germline gives CDR1 KGHSH, CDR2 LQKENI. This CDR3 is built from 13 residues. V was pared by 6 bases and J by 5 bases, with 13 bases between.

V is TRBV7-3 and J is TRBJ2-3; TRBD2 agrees at 9 bases. CDR1 is SGHTA and CDR2 is FQGTGA in the germline V gene. The CDR3 spans 15 residues. V gave up 4 bases and J gave up 7 bases; unmatched junction bases: 9. CDR3 in amino acids: CASSSSGTSLNTQYF. Here the CDR3 DNA reads TGTGCCAGCAGCTCCTCCGGGACTAGCTTAAATACGCAGTATTTT.

In nucleotides, the CDR3 is TGTGCCAGCAGCAAGGAGACTAGCGGCTTTCTCAATGAGCAGTTCTTC. As protein: CASSKETSGFLNEQFF. V gene TRBV11-3 combines with J gene TRBJ2-1, with TRBD2 matching over 9 bases. CDR1 and CDR2 (germline): SGHNT, YENEEA. Losses at the gene ends were 5 bases for V and 6 bases for J; bases not matched to a gene: 11. This CDR3 is built from 16 residues.

This chain links TRBV10-3 with TRBJ2-1; D tentatively reads TRBD1 or TRBD2 (5 bases each). The CDR3 is 12 residues long. V dropped 7 bases and J dropped 8 bases, with 12 bases sitting between them. Germline CDR1 and CDR2: ENHRY and SYGVKD. The CDR3 protein is CAIKFGTDEQFF. The DNA for the CDR3 is TGTGCCATCAAATTCGGGACCGATGAGCAGTTCTTC.

This clone was seen a few times. V and J are TRBV2 and TRBJ2-7; D not resolved. The CDR3 length is 14 residues. The V end was cut by 3 bases, the J end by 2 bases, with 11 bases between. CDR1 is SNHLY, CDR2 FYNNEI, per germline. CDR3 in amino acids: CASSDVQIPYEQYF. In nucleotides, the CDR3 is TGTGCCAGCAGTGACGTGCAGATCCCCTACGAGCAGTACTTC.

This chain's CDR3 is CASSLGSWALFGHPRGGYTF. The DNA of the CDR3 is TGTGCCAGCAGTTTGGGCAGTTGGGCCTTGTTCGGGCATCCGAGAGGGGGCTACACCTTC. This chain connects TRBV28 to TRBJ1-2; no firm D call. Germline assignment: CDR1 MDHEN and CDR2 SYDVKM. The V and J ends lost 3 bases and 8 bases respectively, with 34 bases between them. CDR3 size: 20 residues.

This clone appeared a single time. V is TRBV19 and J is TRBJ2-1; TRBD1 is a possible D gene (6 bases). The ends were cut back, 4 bases at V and 0 bases at J, with 16 bases in the middle. The germline V gene has CDR1 LNHDA and CDR2 SQIVND (reference sequence). The CDR3 totals 17 residues. This CDR3 is CASSTPDSPSSYNEQFF. In DNA, the CDR3 is TGTGCCAGTAGTACCCCGGACAGCCCCAGCTCCTACAATGAGCAGTTCTTC.

The chain joins TRBV2 to TRBJ2-6; D is uncertain. V was cut by 5 bases and J by 1 base, with 9 bases left in between. The CDR3 contains 15 residues. CDR1 is SNHLY and CDR2 is FYNNEI in the germline V gene. CDR3 protein: CASSQLESGANVLTF. In DNA, the CDR3 is TGTGCCAGCAGTCAGCTCGAGTCTGGGGCCAACGTCCTGACTTTC.

The chain has TRBV28 and TRBJ1-6; a weak D match, TRBD1 (5 bases). The CDR3 is made up of 14 amino acids. V lost 6 bases to trimming and J lost 2 bases, with 8 bases between them. Germline CDR1 MDHEN, CDR2 SYDVKM. CDR3 loop: CASRSGTYNSPLHF. Here the CDR3 DNA reads TGTGCCAGCAGGTCAGGGACCTATAATTCACCCCTCCACTTT.